This T cell receptor (beta chain) was sequenced for a study of patients and donors after allogeneic stem cell transplantation. The V gene's germline CDR1 is MNHEY and CDR2 SVGEGT. J gave up 7 bases and V 6 bases, and 11 bases lay outside the gene matches. This CDR3 contains 14 residues. This clonotype was counted between two and nine times. One entry per CDR3 protein results from TCRdb running MiXCR on the RT-PCR reads. Among approximately 200,000 distinct CDR3 sequences, 41% were seen once, and the ten largest hold 33%. This TCR derives from a human donor who was either an allogeneic HSCT recipient or a stem cell or donor lymphocyte infusion donor (not recorded which). It is not recorded whose cells these are; they may come from a transplant donor. The sample comprised blood, either unsorted or a sorted T cell fraction (not recorded which). The J gene is TRBJ1-2, the V gene TRBV6-2 or TRBV6-3; 7 bases agree with TRBD1. CDR3 nucleotide sequence: TGTGCCAGCAGGCCTACCACAGGGGAGGGTGGCTACACCTTC. Protein product: CASRPTTGEGGYTF.